A single sample gave rise to the 18 T cell receptor beta chains below, sequenced in a study of blood T cell repertoires in COVID-19. The protocol was immunoSEQ multiplex PCR, while the TCRdb copy is restricted to in-frame clones and leaves out a portion. The sample holds around 300,000 clones; roughly 89% are singletons and the top ten take 2.2%. The sample taken for sequencing was peripheral blood. Receptors were obtained from a man aged 50 to 60 with acute or convalescent COVID-19.

The chain carries TRBV7-9 and TRBJ2-7; D gene unclear. Looked up from germline, CDR1 is SEHNR and CDR2 is FQNEAQ (reference sequence). V was cut by 5 bases and J by 2 bases, with 10 bases left in between. This CDR3 contains 13 residues. CDR3 nucleotide sequence: TGTGCCAGCAGCCCCCCGGGTCCCTACGAGCAGTACTTC. Encoded protein: CASSPPGPYEQYF.

This clone has just a few counts. This sequence joins TRBV7-2 and TRBJ2-1; 7 nucleotides agree with TRBD2. Germline V gene data show CDR1 as SGHTA and CDR2 as FQGNSA. CDR3 length: 16 amino acids. After removal of 1 base from V and 8 bases from J, the junction contained 11 bases not matched to a gene. The CDR3 protein is CASSLVVGRGGYEQFF. CDR3 in DNA: TGTGCCAGCAGCTTAGTAGTAGGGAGGGGCGGCTATGAGCAGTTCTTC.

The chain is built from TRBV2 and TRBJ1-2; D is uncertain. V was cut by 2 bases and J by 4 bases, with 5 bases left in between. Germline V gives CDR1 SNHLY, CDR2 FYNNEI. The CDR3 sequence is 12 residues long. The CDR3 is CASSERVYGYTF. The CDR3 region has the DNA TGTGCCAGCAGTGAACGGGTCTATGGCTACACCTTC.

The chain is built from TRBV6-5 and TRBJ2-1, with TRBD2 matching over 11 bases. With 11 bases clipped from V and 3 bases from J, the junction kept 9 bases outside the gene matches. Germline-derived CDR1 and CDR2 are MNHEY and SVGAGI. The CDR3 is 15 residues long. The CDR3 here is CAAQRLAGNYNEQFF. CDR3 bases: TGTGCCGCCCAGCGACTAGCGGGGAACTACAATGAGCAGTTCTTC.

This clone appeared a single time. This chain connects TRBV7-9 to TRBJ2-7; D perhaps matches TRBD2 (6 bases). V was clipped by 1 base and J by 6 bases, with 22 bases between them. Germline CDR1 and CDR2: SEHNR and FQNEAQ (reference sequence). The CDR3 runs 17 residues. The CDR3, as DNA: TGTGCCAGCAGCTTAGGCGGGATCCTTGGACCCTACGGCGAGCAGTACTTC. Translated, it gives CASSLGGILGPYGEQYF.

The rearrangement links TRBV6-5 to TRBJ2-3; 7 nucleotides match TRBD1. The CDR3 is 15 amino acids. Germline values: CDR1 MNHEY, CDR2 SVGAGI. J was trimmed by 3 bases and V by 10 bases; bases with no gene match: 13. CDR3 sequence reads: CATSPTGEGTDTQYF. Here the CDR3 DNA reads TGTGCCACCAGCCCAACAGGGGAAGGAACAGATACGCAGTATTTT.

The CDR3 is CASSVPGGEKTQYF. DNA for the CDR3: TGCGCCAGCAGCGTCCCGGGGGGAGAGAAGACCCAGTACTTC. The chain is built from TRBV5-1 and TRBJ2-5; 7 bases are a match to TRBD2. Germline CDR1 reads SGHRS; CDR2 reads YFSETQ. The CDR3 has 14 residues. Trimming cost V 4 bases and J 6 bases; bases outside gene matches: 9.

This sequence joins TRBV7-2 and TRBJ1-2; no clear D gene. V lost 1 base and J lost 3, with 12 bases in between. The CDR3 is 15 residues long. CDR1 SGHTA and CDR2 FQGNSA come from the germline V gene. CDR3 DNA sequence: TGTGCCAGCAGCTTAGAGGTCGAGGCCTACTATGGCTACACCTTC. Its translation: CASSLEVEAYYGYTF.

To note about this clone: The sample carries other DNA sequences with the same CDR3. The chain has TRBV5-4 and TRBJ1-1; possibly TRBD1 for D (5 bases). Per the germline V gene, CDR1 is SGHNT and CDR2 is YYREEE (reference sequence). Trimming shortened V by 0 bases and J by 0 bases, and 9 bases separated the two germline ends. CDR3 length equals 15 residues. The DNA for the CDR3 is TGTGCCAGCAGCTTGGGCGCAGGGATGAACACTGAAGCTTTCTTT. Translating gives CASSLGAGMNTEAFF. The complete variable domain, with remaining parts taken from reference TRBV5-4 and TRBJ1-1, reads ETGVTQSPTHLIKTRGQQVTLRCSSQSGHNTVSWYQQALGQGPQFIFQYYREEENGRGNFPPRFSGLQFPNYSSELNVNALELDDSALYLCASSLGAGMNTEAFFGQGTRLTVV.

The chain employs TRBV6-5 and TRBJ1-5, with D uncertain. Between the trimmed V and J ends, which lost 2 bases and 5 bases, there was a span of 7 bases. The CDR3 spans 13 residues. In germline, CDR1 is MNHEY, CDR2 SVGAGI. The CDR3 coding sequence is TGTGCCAGCAGTTACGACGGGTATCAGCCCCAGCATTTT. Translating gives CASSYDGYQPQHF.

The chain uses TRBV4-2 and TRBJ2-7; no clear D gene. V was trimmed by 0 bases and J by 0 bases, leaving 9 bases between them. This CDR3 has 15 amino acids. Per germline, CDR1 LGHNA and CDR2 YNFKEQ. The CDR3 reads CASSQEPRSSYEQYF. The CDR3 coding sequence is TGTGCCAGCAGCCAAGAGCCACGGTCCTCCTACGAGCAGTACTTC.

J is TRBJ2-5 and V is TRBV4-1; 7 bases fit TRBD2. The CDR3 length is 15 residues. Germline loops: CDR1 MGHRA, CDR2 YSYEKL. Trimming at V came to 4 bases and at J to 1 base, leaving 6 bases not matched to a gene. The CDR3 DNA reads as TGCGCCAGCAGCCCTCAGAGCGGGGTCCAAGAGACCCAGTACTTC. This gives the protein CASSPQSGVQETQYF.

The chain couples TRBV5-6 to TRBJ1-4; the match to TRBD1 covers 8 bases. V dropped 2 bases and J dropped 1; count of bases not matched to a gene: 4. Germline-derived CDR1 and CDR2 are SGHDT and YYEEEE. CDR3 length: 16 residues. CDR3 sequence: CASSFQGAETNEKLFF. In DNA, the CDR3 is TGTGCCAGCAGCTTCCAGGGGGCGGAAACTAATGAAAAACTGTTTTTT.

The V call is TRBV7-2, the J call TRBJ2-7; possibly TRBD2 for D (7 bases). The germline V gene has CDR1 SGHTA and CDR2 FQGNSA. V dropped 2 bases and J dropped 6 bases, with 11 bases sitting between them. The CDR3 loop spans 13 amino acids. The CDR3: CASSLNREGEQYF. As DNA, the CDR3 is TGTGCCAGCAGCTTAAACAGGGAGGGCGAGCAGTACTTC. The variable domain in full, with the rest retrieved from reference TRBV7-2 and TRBJ2-7, is GAGVSQSPSNKVTEKGKDVELRCDPISGHTALYWYRQSLGQGLEFLIYFQGNSAPDKSGLPSDRFSAERTGGSVSTLTIQRTQQEDSAVYLCASSLNREGEQYFGPGTRLTVT.

The chain employs TRBV7-8 and TRBJ2-1, with 8 bases identical to TRBD2. The CDR3 consists of 15 residues. The germline CDR1 and CDR2 sequences are SGHVS and FQNEAQ. After removal of 2 bases from V and 4 bases from J, the junction contained 4 bases not matched to a gene. CDR3: CASSLNGGGYNEQFF. CDR3 bases: TGTGCCAGCAGCTTAAACGGGGGGGGTTACAATGAGCAGTTCTTC.

V usage is TRBV24-1 and J usage is TRBJ2-2; 7 bases agree with TRBD1. With V trimmed by 4 bases and J by 4 bases, 11 bases remained unmatched. Germline-derived CDR1 and CDR2 are KGHDR and SFDVKD. The CDR3 is made up of 17 amino acids. DNA of the CDR3: TGTGCCACCAGTGACCCCGGACAGGCCTCGGGCACCGGGGAGCTGTTTTTT. This translates into CATSDPGQASGTGELFF.

J is TRBJ1-1 and V is TRBV30; maybe TRBD1 (5 bases). The CDR3 length is 15 residues. CDR1 is GTSNPN and CDR2 is SVGIG in the germline V gene (reference sequence). Between the trimmed V and J ends, which lost 3 bases and 1 base, there was a span of 15 bases. The CDR3 nucleotides read TGTGCCTGGAGAATTTCCAGGGTGTGGAACACTGAAGCTTTCTTT. Its translation: CAWRISRVWNTEAFF.

The CDR3 region has the DNA TGTGCCAGCAGCCGAGCCCCGGGGCAGCCCCAGCATTTT. It is translated as CASSRAPGQPQHF. V usage is TRBV7-6 and J usage is TRBJ1-5; D is unresolved. Trimming left V 5 bases short and J 7 bases short, with 12 bases between. CDR3 length equals 13 residues. Germline V gene data show CDR1 as SGHVS and CDR2 as FNYEAQ.